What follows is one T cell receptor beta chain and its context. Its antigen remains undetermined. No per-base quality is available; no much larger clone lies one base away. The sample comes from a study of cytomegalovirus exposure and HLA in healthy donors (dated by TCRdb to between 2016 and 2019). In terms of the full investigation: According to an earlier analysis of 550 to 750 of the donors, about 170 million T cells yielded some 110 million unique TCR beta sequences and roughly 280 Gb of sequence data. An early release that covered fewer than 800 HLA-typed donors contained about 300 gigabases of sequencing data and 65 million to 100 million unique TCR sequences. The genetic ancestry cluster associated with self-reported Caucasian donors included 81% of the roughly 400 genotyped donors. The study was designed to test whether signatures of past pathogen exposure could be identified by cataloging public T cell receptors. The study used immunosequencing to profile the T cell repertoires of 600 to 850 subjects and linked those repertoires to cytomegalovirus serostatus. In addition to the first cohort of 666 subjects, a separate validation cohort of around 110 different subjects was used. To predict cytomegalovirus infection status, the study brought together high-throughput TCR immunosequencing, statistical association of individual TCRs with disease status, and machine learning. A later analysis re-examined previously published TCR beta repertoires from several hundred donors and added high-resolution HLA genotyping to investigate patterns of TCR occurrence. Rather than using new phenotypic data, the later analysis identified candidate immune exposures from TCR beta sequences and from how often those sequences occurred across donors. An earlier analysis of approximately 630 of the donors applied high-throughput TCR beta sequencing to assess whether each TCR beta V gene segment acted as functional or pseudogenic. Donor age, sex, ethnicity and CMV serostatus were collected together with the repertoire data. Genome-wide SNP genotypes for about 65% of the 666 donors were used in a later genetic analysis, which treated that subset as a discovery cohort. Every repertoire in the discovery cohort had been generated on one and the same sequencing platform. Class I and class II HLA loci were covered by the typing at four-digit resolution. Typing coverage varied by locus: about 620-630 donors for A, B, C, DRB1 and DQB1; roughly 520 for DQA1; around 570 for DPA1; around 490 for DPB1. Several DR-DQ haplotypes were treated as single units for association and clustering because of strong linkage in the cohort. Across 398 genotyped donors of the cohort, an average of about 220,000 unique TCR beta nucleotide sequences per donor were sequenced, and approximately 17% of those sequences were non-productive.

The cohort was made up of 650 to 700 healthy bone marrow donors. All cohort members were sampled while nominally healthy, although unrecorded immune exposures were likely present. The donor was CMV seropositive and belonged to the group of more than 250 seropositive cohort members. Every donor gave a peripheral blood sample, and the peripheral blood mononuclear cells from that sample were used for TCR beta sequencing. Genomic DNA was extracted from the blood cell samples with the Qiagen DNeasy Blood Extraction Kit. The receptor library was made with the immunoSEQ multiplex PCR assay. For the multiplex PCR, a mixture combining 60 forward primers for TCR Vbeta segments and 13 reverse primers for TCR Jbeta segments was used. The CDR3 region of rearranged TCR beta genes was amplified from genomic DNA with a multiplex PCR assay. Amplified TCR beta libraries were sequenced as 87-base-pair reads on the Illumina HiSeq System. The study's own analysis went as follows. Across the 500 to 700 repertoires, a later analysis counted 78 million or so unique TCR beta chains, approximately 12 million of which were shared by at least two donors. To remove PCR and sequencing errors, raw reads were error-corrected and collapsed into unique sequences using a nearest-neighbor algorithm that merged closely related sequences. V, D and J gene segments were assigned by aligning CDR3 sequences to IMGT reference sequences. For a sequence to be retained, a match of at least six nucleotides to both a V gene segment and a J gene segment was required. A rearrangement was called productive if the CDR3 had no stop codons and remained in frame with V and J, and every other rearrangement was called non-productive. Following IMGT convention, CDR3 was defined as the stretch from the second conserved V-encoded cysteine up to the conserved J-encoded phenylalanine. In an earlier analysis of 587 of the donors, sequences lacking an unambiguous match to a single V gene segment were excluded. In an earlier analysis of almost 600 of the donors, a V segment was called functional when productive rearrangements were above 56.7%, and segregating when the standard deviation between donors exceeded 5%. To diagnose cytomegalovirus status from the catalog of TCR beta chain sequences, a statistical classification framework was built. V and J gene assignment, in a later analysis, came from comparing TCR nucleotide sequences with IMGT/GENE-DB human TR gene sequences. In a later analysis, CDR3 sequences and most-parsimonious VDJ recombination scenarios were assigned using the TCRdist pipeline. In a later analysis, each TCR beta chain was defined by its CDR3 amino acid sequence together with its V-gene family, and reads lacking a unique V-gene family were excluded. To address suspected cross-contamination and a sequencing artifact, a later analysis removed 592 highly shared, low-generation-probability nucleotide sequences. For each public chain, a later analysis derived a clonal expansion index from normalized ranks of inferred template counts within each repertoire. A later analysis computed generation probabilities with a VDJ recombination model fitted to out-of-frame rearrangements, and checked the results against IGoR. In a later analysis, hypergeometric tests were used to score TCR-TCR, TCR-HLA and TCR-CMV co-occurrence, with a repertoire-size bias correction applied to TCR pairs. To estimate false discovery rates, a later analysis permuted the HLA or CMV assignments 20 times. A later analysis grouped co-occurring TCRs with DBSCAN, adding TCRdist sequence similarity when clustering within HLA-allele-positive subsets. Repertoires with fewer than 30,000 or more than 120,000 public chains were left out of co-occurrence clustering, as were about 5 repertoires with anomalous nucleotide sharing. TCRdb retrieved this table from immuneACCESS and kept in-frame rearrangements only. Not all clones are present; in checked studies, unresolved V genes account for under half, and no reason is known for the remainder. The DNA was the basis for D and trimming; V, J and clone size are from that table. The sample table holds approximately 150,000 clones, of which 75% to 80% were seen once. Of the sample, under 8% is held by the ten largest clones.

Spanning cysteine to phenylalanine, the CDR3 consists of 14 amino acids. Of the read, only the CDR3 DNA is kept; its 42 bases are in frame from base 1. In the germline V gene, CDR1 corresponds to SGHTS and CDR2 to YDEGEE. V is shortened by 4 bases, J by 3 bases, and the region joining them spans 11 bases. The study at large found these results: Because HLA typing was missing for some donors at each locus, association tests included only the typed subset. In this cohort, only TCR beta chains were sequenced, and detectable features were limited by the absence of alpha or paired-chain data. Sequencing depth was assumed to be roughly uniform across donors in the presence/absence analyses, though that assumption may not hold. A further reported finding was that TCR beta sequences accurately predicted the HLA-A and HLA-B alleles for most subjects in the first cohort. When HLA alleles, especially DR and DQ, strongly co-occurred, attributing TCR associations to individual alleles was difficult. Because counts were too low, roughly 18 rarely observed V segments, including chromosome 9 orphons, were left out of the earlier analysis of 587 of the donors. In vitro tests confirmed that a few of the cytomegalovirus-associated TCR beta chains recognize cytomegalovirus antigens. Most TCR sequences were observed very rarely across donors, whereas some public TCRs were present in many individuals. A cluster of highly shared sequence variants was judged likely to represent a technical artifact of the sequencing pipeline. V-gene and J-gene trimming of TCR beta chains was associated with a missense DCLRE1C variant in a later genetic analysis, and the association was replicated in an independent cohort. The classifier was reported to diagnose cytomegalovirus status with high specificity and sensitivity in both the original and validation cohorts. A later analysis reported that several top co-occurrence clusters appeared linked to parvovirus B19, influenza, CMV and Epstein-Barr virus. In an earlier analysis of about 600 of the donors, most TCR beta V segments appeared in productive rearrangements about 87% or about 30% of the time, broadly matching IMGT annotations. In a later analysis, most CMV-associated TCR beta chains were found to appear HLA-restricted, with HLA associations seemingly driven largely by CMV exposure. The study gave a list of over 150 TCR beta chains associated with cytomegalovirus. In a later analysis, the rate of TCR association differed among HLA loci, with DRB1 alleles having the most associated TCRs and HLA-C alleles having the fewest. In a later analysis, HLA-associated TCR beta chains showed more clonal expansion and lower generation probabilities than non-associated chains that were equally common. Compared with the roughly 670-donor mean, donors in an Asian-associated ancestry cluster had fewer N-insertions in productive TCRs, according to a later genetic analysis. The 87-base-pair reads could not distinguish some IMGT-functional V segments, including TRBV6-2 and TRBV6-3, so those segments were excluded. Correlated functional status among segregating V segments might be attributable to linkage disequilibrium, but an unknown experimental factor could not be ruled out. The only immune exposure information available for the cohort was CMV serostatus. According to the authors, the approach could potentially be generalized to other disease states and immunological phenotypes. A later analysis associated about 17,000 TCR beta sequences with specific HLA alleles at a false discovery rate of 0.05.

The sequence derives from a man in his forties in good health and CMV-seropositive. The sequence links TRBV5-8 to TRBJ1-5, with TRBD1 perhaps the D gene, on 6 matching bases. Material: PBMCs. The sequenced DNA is TGTGCCAGCAGCAGAGGGGACAACAATCAGCCCCAGCATTTT. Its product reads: CASSRGDNNQPQHF. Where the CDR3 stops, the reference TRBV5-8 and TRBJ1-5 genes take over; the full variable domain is EAGVTQSPTHLIKTRGQQATLRCSPISGHTSVYWYQQALGLGLQFLLWYDEGEERNRGNFPPRFSGRQFPNYSSELNVNALELEDSALYLCASSRGDNNQPQHFGDGTRLSIL.